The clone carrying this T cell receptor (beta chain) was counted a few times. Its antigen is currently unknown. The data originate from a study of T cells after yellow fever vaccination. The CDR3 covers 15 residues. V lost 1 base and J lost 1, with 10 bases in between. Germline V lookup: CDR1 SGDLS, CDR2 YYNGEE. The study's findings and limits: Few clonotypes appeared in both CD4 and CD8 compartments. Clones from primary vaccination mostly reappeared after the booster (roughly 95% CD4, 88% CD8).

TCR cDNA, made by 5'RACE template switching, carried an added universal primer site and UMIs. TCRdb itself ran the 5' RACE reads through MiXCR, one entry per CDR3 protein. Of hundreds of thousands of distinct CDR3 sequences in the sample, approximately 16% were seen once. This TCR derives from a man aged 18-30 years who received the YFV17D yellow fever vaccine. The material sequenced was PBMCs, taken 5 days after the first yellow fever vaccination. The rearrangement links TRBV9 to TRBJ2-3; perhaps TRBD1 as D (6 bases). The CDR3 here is CASSVQGIGTDTQYF. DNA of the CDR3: TGTGCCAGCAGCGTACAGGGGATTGGCACAGATACGCAGTATTTT.